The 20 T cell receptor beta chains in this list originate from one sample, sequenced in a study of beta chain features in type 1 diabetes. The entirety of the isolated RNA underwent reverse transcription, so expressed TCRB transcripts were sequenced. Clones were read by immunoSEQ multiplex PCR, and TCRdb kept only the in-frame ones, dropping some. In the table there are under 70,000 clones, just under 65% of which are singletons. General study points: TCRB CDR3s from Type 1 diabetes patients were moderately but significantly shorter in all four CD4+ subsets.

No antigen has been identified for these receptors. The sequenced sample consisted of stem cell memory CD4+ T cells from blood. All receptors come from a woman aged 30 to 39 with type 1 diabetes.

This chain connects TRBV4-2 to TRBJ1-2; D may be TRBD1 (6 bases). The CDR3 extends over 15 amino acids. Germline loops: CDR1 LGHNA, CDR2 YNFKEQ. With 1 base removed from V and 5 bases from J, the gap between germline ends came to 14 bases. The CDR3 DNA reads TGTGCCAGCAGCCAAGGTCCTGGGACACAGTATGGCTACACCTTC. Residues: CASSQGPGTQYGYTF.

The CDR3 is CASRQGYEQYF. Written as DNA, the CDR3 is TGTGCCAGCCGCCAGGGCTACGAGCAGTACTTC. The chain uses TRBV7-8 and TRBJ2-7, with D maybe TRBD1 (5 bases). The CDR3 length is 11 residues. Germline loops: CDR1 SGHVS, CDR2 FQNEAQ. V was trimmed by 8 bases and J by 3 bases, leaving 8 bases between them.

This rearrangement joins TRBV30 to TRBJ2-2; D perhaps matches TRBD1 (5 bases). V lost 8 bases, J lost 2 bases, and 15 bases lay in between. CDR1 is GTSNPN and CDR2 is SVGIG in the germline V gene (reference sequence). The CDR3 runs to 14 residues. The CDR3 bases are TGTGCCAGTTCCCCGGACATAAACACCGGGGAGCTGTTTTTT. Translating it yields CASSPDINTGELFF.

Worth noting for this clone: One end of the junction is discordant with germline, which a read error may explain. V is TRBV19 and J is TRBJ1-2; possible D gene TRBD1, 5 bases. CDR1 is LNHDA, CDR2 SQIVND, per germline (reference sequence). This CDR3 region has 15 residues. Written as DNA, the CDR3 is TGTGCCAGTAGTTTAGACCCGGGACTGCCCTATGGCTACACCTTC. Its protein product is CASSLDPGLPYGYTF.

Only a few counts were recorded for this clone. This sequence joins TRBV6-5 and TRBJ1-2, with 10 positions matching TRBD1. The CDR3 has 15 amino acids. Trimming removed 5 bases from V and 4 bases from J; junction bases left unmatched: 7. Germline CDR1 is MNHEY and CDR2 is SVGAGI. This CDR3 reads CASSTRDRGGYGYTF. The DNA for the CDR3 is TGTGCCAGCAGTACCAGGGACAGGGGAGGCTATGGCTACACCTTC.

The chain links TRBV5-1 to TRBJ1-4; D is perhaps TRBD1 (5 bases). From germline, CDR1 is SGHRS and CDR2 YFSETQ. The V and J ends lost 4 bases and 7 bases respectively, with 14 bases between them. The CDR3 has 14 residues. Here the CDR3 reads CASSRDFGSEKLFF. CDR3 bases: TGCGCCAGCAGCAGGGACTTCGGAAGTGAAAAACTGTTTTTT.

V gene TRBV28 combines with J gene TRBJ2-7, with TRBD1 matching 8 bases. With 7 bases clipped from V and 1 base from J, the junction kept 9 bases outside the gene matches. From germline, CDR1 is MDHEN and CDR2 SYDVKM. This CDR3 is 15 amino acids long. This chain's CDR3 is CASTNRGEISYEQYF. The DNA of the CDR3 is TGTGCCAGCACTAACAGGGGGGAGATATCCTACGAGCAGTACTTC.

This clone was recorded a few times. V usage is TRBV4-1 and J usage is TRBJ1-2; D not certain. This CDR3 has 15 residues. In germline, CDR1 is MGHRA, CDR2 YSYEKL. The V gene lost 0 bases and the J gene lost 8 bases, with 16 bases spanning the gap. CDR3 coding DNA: TGCGCCAGCAGCCAAGATTTAATAGGAGGGCTAGGCTACACCTTC. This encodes CASSQDLIGGLGYTF.

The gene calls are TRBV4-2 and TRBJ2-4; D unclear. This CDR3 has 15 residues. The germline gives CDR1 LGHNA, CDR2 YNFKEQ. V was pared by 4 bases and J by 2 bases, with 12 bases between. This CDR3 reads CASSPSSHSKNIQYF. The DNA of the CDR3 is TGTGCCAGCAGCCCCTCAAGTCACTCCAAAAACATTCAGTACTTC.

The CDR3 DNA reads TGCAGCGTAGAGGGGACAGCAGAGAAAGAGACCCAGTACTTC. Translated: CSVEGTAEKETQYF. This chain connects TRBV29-1 to TRBJ2-5; 7 nucleotides agree with TRBD1. CDR3 size: 14 residues. Germline trimming cut 6 bases from V and 3 bases from J; bases unmatched to any gene: 10. Germline assignment: CDR1 SQVTM and CDR2 ANQGSEA.

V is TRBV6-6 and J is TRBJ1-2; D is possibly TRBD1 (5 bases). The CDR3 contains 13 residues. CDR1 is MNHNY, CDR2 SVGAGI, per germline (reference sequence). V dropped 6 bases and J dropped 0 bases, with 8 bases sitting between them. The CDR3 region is CASSLTANYGYTF. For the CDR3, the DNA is TGTGCCAGCAGCCTGACAGCTAACTATGGCTACACCTTC.

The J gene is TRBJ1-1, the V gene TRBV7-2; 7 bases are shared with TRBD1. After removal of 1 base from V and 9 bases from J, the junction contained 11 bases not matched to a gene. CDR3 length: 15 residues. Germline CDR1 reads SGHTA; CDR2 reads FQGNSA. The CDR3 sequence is CASSLVAHAGGKAFF. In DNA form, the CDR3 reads TGTGCCAGCAGCTTAGTAGCCCACGCAGGGGGTAAAGCTTTCTTT. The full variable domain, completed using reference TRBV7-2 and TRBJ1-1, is GAGVSQSPSNKVTEKGKDVELRCDPISGHTALYWYRQSLGQGLEFLIYFQGNSAPDKSGLPSDRFSAERTGGSVSTLTIQRTQQEDSAVYLCASSLVAHAGGKAFFGQGTRLTVV.

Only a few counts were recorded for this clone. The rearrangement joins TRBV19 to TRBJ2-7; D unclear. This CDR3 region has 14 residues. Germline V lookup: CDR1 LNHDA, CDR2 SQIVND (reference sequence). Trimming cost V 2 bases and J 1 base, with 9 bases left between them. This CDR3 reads CASSIQPGSYEQYF. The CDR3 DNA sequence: TGTGCCAGTAGTATACAACCGGGTTCCTACGAGCAGTACTTC.

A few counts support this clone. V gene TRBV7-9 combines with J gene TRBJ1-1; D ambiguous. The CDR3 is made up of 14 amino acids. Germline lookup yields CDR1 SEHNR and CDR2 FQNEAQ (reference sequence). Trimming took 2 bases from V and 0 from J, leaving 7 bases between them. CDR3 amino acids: CASSLSGLNTEAFF. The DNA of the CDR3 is TGTGCCAGCAGCTTATCAGGCCTGAACACTGAAGCTTTCTTT. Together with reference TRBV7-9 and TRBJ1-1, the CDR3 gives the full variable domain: DTGVSQNPRHKITKRGQNVTFRCDPISEHNRLYWYRQTLGQGPEFLTYFQNEAQLEKSRLLSDRFSAERPKGSFSTLEIQRTEQGDSAMYLCASSLSGLNTEAFFGQGTRLTVV.

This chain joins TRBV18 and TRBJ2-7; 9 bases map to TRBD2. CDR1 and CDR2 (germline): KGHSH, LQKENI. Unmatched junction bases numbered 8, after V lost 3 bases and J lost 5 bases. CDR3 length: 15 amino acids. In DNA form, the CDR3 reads TGTGCCAGCTCACCGCCTAGCGGGATGCTCCACGAGCAGTACTTC. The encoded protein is CASSPPSGMLHEQYF.

The CDR3 nucleotides read TGTGCTAGTGGTTTGGTACTTGGAGAGGGTTGGACTGAAGCTTTCTTT. It yields the protein CASGLVLGEGWTEAFF. This chain uses TRBV12-5 with TRBJ1-1; D unclear. This CDR3 region has 16 residues. Germline CDR1 reads LGHNT; CDR2 reads FRNRAP. Between the trimmed V and J ends, which lost 0 bases and 5 bases, there was a span of 16 bases.

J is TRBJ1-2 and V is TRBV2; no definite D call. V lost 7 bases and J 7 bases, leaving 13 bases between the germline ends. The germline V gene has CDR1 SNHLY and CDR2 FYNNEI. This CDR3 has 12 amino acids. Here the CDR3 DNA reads TGTGCCAGCATATCGGGGTACGGTGGCTACACCTTC. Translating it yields CASISGYGGYTF.

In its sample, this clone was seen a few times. CDR3 in amino acids: CASSLSSGEETQYF. The DNA for the CDR3 is TGTGCCAGCAGCTTAAGCTCGGGGGAGGAGACCCAGTACTTC. J is TRBJ2-5 and V is TRBV13; D possibly corresponds to TRBD2 (6 bases). CDR1 is PRHDT and CDR2 is FYEKMQ in the germline V gene (reference sequence). This CDR3 is built from 14 residues. The germline V and J ends were trimmed by 2 bases and 5 bases, with 12 bases remaining between them.

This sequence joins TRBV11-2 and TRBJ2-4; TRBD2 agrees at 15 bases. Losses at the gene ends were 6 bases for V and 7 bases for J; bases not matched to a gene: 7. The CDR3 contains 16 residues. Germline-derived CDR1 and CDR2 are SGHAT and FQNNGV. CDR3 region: CASRGLAGGPANIQYF. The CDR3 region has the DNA TGTGCCAGCAGAGGACTAGCGGGAGGGCCGGCGAACATTCAGTACTTC. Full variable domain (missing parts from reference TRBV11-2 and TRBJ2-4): EAGVAQSPRYKIIEKRQSVAFWCNPISGHATLYWYQQILGQGPKLLIQFQNNGVVDDSQLPKDRFSAERLKGVDSTLKIQPAKLEDSAVYLCASRGLAGGPANIQYFGAGTRLSVL.

The CDR3 sequence: CSARIRAGIYNEQFF. The CDR3 coding sequence is TGCAGCGCCCGGATACGTGCGGGGATATACAATGAGCAGTTCTTC. This chain joins TRBV29-1 and TRBJ2-1; a weak D match, TRBD2 (6 bases). This CDR3 comprises 15 residues. With 7 bases removed from V and 4 bases from J, the gap between germline ends came to 20 bases. CDR1 SQVTM and CDR2 ANQGSEA come from the germline V gene.